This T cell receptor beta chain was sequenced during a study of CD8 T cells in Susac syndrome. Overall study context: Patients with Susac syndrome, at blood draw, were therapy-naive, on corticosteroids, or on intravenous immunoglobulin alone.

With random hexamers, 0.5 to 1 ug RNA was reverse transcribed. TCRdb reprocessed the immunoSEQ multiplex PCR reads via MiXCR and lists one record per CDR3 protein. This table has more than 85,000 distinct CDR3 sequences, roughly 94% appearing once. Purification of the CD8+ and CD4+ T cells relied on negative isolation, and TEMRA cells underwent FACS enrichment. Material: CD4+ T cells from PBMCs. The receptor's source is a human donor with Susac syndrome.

DNA for the CDR3: TGCAGCGTTGATATCGGACAGGGGAAGGCCGGGGAGCTGTTTTTT. Protein sequence: CSVDIGQGKAGELFF. The chain uses TRBV29-1 and TRBJ2-2; TRBD1 aligns across 9 bases. This CDR3 is built from 15 residues. The J segment lost 6 bases and the V segment lost 3 bases, leaving 8 bases of the junction unmatched. CDR1 SQVTM and CDR2 ANQGSEA come from the germline V gene.